This TCR beta chain emerged from a study of blood T cell repertoires in COVID-19. Sequencing used immunoSEQ multiplex PCR; TCRdb keeps in-frame clones, though not all of them. The sample has hundreds of thousands of clones; 90% are singletons. The CDR3 extends over 15 amino acids. The V gene's germline CDR1 is LNHDA and CDR2 SQIVND (reference sequence). Trimming cost V 7 bases and J 5 bases, with 15 bases left between them. The chain employs TRBV19 and TRBJ1-6; D uncertain. Sequenced: PBMCs or T cells enriched from blood (not recorded which). This receptor was obtained from a woman under 30 with acute COVID-19. The CDR3 protein is CASKREAIHNSPLHF. The CDR3 nucleotides are TGTGCCAGTAAACGGGAGGCCATTCATAATTCACCCCTCCACTTT.